This is a list of T cell receptor beta chains from one sample in a study of blood T cell repertoires in COVID-19. Sequencing used immunoSEQ multiplex PCR; TCRdb keeps in-frame clones, though not all of them. Among more than 85,000 clones, roughly 87% were seen once, and the ten largest hold roughly 6.5%. Sequenced sample: peripheral blood. The source is a woman aged 60-75 years with acute or convalescent COVID-19. CDR3s include the opening cysteine and the closing phenylalanine or tryptophan. A D gene is named only where the DNA matches it firmly. Clone size is not always given. Where it is, it says once, few, many or a class for expanded clones.

J,V,size,D,DNA,CDR3
TRBJ1-2,TRBV5-6,NA,TRBD1,TGTGCCAGCAGCTTGAACAGGGGTCTCTATGGCTACACCTTC,CASSLNRGLYGYTF
TRBJ2-3,TRBV19,NA,TRBD2,TGTGCCAGTAGTATAGGGTTTTCGGGACTAGTCAATACGCAGTATTTT,CASSIGFSGLVNTQYF
TRBJ1-3,TRBV3-1/TRBV3-2,NA,NA,TGTGCCAGCAGCCAAGCAGGGTCTGGAAACACCATATATTTT,CASSQAGSGNTIYF
TRBJ2-1,TRBV10-3,NA,TRBD2,TGTGCCATCAGGCCGACTAGCGGGGAACACAATGAGCAGTTCTTC,CAIRPTSGEHNEQFF
TRBJ2-3,TRBV6-5,NA,TRBD2,TGTGCCAGCAGGGGACTAGCGGGAGTTGGAGATACGCAGTATTTT,CASRGLAGVGDTQYF
TRBJ1-2,TRBV19,few,TRBD1,TGTGCCAGTAGTTCATCGAGGGGGCGGGGAGGCTACACCTTC,CASSSSRGRGGYTF
TRBJ1-5,TRBV19,NA,TRBD1,TGTGCCAGTAGGGAGGGACAGGGTAGCAATCAGCCCCAGCATTTT,CASREGQGSNQPQHF
TRBJ1-2,TRBV12-3/TRBV12-4,NA,TRBD1,TGTGCCAGCAGGGGGACAGGGCCGTTGGGCTACACCTTC,CASRGTGPLGYTF
TRBJ2-1,TRBV11-2,once,TRBD2,TGTGCCAGCAGCCCTAGCGGGAGGGGTTACGGTGAGCAGTTCTTC,CASSPSGRGYGEQFF
TRBJ2-7,TRBV29-1,NA,TRBD1,TGCAGCGTTGAAGTCAGGGACAGGGGCACCTACGAGCAGTACTTC,CSVEVRDRGTYEQYF
TRBJ2-3,TRBV3-1/TRBV3-2,NA,NA,TGTGCCAGCAGCCAAGATGGGGCTTACACAGATACGCAGTATTTT,CASSQDGAYTDTQYF
TRBJ1-2,TRBV28,NA,NA,TGTGCCAGCAGTTCCGACATCTATGGCTACACCTTC,CASSSDIYGYTF
TRBJ2-1,TRBV19,NA,NA,TGTGCCAGTAGTATTGGCCTAGTAAACAATGAGCAGTTCTTC,CASSIGLVNNEQFF